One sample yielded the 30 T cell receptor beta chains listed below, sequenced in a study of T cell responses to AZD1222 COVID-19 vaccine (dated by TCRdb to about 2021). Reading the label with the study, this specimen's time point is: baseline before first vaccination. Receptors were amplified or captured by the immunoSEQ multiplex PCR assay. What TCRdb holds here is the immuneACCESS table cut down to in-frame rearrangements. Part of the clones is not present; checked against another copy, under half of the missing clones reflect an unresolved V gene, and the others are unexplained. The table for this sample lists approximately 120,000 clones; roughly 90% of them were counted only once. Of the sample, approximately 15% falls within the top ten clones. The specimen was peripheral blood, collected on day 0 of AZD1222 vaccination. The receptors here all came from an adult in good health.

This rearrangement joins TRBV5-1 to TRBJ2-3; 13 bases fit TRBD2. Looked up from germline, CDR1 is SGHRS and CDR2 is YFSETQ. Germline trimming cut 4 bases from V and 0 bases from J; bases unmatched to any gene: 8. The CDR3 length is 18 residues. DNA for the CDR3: TGCGCCAGCAGCGCCCAACTAGCGGGGGGGACTAGCACAGATACGCAGTATTTT. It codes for CASSAQLAGGTSTDTQYF.

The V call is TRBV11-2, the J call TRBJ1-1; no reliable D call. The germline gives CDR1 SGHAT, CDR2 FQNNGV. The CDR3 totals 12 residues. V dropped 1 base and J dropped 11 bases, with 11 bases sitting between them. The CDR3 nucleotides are TGTGCCAGCAGCTTAGGTCCGGCGCCCGCTTTCTTT. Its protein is CASSLGPAPAFF.

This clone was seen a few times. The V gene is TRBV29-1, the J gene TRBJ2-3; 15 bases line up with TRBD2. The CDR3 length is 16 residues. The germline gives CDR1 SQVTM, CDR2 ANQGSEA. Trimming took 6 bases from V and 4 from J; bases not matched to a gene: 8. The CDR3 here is CSVAGTSGGSADTQYF. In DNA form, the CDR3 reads TGCAGCGTAGCCGGGACTAGCGGGGGGAGCGCAGATACGCAGTATTTT.

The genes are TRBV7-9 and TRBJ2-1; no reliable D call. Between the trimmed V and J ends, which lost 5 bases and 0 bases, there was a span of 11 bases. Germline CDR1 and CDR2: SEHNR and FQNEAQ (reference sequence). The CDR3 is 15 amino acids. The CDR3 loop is CASSADLSSYNEQFF. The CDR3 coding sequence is TGTGCCAGCAGCGCAGACTTGAGCTCCTACAATGAGCAGTTCTTC.

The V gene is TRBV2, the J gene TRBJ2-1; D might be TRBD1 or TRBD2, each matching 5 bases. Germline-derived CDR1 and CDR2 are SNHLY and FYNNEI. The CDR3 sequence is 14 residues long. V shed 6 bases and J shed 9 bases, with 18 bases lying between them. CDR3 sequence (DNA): TGTGCCAGCAGACGGGGCGGGTCGGCGGCTGAGCAGTTCTTC. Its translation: CASRRGGSAAEQFF.

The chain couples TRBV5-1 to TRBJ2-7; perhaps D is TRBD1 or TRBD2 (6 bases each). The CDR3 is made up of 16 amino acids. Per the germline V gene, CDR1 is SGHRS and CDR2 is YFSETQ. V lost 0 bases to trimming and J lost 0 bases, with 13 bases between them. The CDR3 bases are TGCGCCAGCAGCTTGGGATGGGGGGCGAGCTCCTACGAGCAGTACTTC. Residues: CASSLGWGASSYEQYF.

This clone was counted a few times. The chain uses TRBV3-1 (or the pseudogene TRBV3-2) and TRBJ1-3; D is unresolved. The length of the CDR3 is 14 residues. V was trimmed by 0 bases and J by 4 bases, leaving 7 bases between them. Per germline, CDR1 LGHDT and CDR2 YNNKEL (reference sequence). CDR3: CASSQDGGGNTIYF. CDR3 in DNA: TGTGCCAGCAGCCAAGACGGTGGGGGAAACACCATATATTTT.

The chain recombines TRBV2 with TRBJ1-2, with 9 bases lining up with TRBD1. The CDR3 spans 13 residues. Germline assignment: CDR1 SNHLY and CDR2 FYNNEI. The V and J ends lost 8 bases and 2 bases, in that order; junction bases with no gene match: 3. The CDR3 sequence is CASGDRANYGYTF. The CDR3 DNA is TGTGCCAGCGGGGACAGGGCCAACTATGGCTACACCTTC. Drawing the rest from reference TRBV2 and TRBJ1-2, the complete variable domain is EPEVTQTPSHQVTQMGQEVILRCVPISNHLYFYWYRQILGQKVEFLVSFYNNEISEKSEIFDDQFSVERPDGSNFTLKIRSTKLEDSAMYFCASGDRANYGYTFGSGTRLTVV.

CDR3 in amino acids: CASSSGRGSVLTEAFF. In nucleotides, the CDR3 is TGTGCCAGCAGCTCCGGAAGGGGGTCGGTTTTAACTGAAGCTTTCTTT. The gene calls are TRBV7-9 and TRBJ1-1, with D perhaps matching TRBD1 (6 bases). This CDR3 is 16 amino acids long. Germline loops: CDR1 SEHNR, CDR2 FQNEAQ (reference sequence). V was trimmed by 4 bases and J by 5 bases, leaving 20 bases between them.

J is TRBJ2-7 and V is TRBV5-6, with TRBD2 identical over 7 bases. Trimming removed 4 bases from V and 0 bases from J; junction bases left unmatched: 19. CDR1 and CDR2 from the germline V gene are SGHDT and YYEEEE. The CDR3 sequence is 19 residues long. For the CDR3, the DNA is TGTGCCAGCAGCAGGGATGGACGATCTCTAGCGGTAGCCTCCTACGAGCAGTACGTC. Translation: CASSRDGRSLAVASYEQYV.

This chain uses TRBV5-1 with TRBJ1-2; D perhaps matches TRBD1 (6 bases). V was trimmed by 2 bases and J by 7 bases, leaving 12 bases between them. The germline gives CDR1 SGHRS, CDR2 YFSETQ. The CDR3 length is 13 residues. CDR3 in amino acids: CASSFTGLGGYTF. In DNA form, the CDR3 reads TGCGCCAGCAGCTTTACAGGGTTGGGTGGCTACACCTTC.

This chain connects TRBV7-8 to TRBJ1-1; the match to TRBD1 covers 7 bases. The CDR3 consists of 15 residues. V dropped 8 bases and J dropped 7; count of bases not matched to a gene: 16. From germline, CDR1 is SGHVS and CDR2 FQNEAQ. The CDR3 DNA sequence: TGTGCCAGCTCCCCGGCGGGACAGAATTATGATGAAGCTTTCTTT. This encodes CASSPAGQNYDEAFF.

The chain's CDR3 is CASSARVMNTEAFF. CDR3 coding DNA: TGTGCCAGCAGTGCTCGGGTCATGAACACTGAAGCTTTCTTT. V usage is TRBV2 and J usage is TRBJ1-1, with D unresolved. The germline V gene encodes CDR1 SNHLY and CDR2 FYNNEI. V was trimmed by 4 bases and J by 0 bases, leaving 9 bases between them. The CDR3 extends over 14 amino acids.

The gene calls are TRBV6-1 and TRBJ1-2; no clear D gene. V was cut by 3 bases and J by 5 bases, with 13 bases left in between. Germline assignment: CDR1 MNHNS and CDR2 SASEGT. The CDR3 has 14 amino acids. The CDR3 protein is CASSDLITAYGYTF. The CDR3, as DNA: TGTGCCAGCAGTGACCTTATCACAGCTTATGGCTACACCTTC.

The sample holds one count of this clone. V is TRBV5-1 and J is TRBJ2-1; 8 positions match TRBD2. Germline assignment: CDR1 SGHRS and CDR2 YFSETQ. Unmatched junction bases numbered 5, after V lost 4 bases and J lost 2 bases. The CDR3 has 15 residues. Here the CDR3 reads CASSQTSGTYNEQFF. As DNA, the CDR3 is TGCGCCAGCAGCCAAACTAGCGGTACCTACAATGAGCAGTTCTTC.

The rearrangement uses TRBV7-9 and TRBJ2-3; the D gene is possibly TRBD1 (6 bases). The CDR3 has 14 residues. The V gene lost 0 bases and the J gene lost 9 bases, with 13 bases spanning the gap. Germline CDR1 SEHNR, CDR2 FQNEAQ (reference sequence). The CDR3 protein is CASSLAGAGLTQYF. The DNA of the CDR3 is TGTGCCAGCAGCTTAGCGGGGGCCGGTTTAACGCAGTATTTT.

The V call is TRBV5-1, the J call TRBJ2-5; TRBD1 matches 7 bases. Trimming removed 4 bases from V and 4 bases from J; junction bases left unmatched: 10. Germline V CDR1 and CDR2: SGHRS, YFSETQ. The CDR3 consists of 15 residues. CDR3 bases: TGCGCCAGCAGCGCGGTGACAGGGATCGGAGAGACCCAGTACTTC. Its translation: CASSAVTGIGETQYF. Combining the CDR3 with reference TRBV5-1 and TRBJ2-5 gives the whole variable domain KAGVTQTPRYLIKTRGQQVTLSCSPISGHRSVSWYQQTPGQGLQFLFEYFSETQRNKGNFPGRFSGRQFSNSRSEMNVSTLELGDSALYLCASSAVTGIGETQYFGPGTRLLVL.

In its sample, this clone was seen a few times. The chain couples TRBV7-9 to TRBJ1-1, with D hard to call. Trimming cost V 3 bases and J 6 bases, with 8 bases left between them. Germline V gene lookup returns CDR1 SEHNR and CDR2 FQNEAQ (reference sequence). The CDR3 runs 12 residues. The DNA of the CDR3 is TGTGCCAGCAGCTTTATTAACCCTGAAGCTTTCTTT. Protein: CASSFINPEAFF.

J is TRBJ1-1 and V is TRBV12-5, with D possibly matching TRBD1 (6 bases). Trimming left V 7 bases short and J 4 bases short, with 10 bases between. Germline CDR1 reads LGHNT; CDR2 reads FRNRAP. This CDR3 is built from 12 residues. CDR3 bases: TGTGCTAGTGCTCAGGGGCTCACTGAAGCTTTCTTT. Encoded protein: CASAQGLTEAFF.

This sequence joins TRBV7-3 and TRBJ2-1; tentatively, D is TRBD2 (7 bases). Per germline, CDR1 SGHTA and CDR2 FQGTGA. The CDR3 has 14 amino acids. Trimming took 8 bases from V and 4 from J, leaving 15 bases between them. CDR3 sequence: CASRGGGEYNEQFF. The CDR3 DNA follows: TGTGCCAGCCGAGGGGGAGGGGAGTACAATGAGCAGTTCTTC.

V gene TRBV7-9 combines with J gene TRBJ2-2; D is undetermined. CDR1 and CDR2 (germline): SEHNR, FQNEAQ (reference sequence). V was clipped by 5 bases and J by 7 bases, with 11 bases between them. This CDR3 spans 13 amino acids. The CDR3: CASSPGSVGELFF. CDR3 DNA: TGTGCCAGCAGCCCTGGTAGTGTCGGGGAGCTGTTTTTT.

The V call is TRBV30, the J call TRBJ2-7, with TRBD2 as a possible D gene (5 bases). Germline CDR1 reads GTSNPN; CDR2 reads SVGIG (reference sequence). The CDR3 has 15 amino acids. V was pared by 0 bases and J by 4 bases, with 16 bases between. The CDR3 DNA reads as TGTGCCTGGAGTGTCGGGCCTGGAGGTAGATACGAGCAGTACTTC. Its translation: CAWSVGPGGRYEQYF.

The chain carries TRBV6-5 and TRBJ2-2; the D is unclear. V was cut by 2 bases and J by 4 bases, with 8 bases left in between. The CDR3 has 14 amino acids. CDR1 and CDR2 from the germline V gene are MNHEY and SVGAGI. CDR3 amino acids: CASSYGRITGELFF. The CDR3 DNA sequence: TGTGCCAGCAGTTACGGCAGGATCACCGGGGAGCTGTTTTTT.

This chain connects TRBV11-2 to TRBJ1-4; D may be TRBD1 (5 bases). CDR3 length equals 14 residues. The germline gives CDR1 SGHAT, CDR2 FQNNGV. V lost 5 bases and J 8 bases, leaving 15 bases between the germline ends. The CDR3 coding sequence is TGTGCCAGCAGCCTACGGGACCAAGAAGAAAAACTGTTTTTT. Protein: CASSLRDQEEKLFF.

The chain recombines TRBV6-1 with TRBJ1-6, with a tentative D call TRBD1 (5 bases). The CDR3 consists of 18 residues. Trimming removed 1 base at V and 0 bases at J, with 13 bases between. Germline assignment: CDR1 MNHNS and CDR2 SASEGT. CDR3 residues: CASSEDPAGSSYNSPLHF. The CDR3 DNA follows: TGTGCCAGCAGTGAAGACCCTGCAGGGAGCTCCTATAATTCACCCCTCCACTTT.

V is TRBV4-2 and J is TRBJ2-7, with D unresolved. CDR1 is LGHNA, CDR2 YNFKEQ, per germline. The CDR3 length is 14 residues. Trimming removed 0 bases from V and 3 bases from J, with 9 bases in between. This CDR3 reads CASSQDKGSYEQYF. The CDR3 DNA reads TGTGCCAGCAGCCAAGACAAGGGAAGCTACGAGCAGTACTTC.

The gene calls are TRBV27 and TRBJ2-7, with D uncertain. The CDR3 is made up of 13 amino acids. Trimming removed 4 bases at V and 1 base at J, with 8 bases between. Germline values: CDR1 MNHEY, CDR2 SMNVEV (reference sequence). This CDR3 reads CASSSGPSYEQYF. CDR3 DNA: TGTGCCAGCAGTTCAGGACCATCCTACGAGCAGTACTTC.

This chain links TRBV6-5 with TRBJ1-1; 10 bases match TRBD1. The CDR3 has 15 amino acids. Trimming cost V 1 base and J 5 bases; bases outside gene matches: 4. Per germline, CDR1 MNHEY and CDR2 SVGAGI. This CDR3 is CASSYYGQGGTEAFF. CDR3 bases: TGTGCCAGCAGTTACTACGGACAGGGGGGAACTGAAGCTTTCTTT.

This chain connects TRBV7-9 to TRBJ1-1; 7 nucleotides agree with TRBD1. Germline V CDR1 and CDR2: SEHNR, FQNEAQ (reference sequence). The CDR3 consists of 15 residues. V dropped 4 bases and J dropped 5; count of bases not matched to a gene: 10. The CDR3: CASSSRARGRTEAFF. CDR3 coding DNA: TGTGCCAGCAGCTCAAGGGCCAGGGGGAGGACTGAAGCTTTCTTT.

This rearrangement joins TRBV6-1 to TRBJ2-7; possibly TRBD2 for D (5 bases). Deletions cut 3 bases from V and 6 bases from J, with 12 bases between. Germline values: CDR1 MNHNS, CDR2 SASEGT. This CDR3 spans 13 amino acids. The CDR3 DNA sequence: TGTGCCAGCAGTGATCTCGGGGTAGGCGAGCAGTACTTC. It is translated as CASSDLGVGEQYF.